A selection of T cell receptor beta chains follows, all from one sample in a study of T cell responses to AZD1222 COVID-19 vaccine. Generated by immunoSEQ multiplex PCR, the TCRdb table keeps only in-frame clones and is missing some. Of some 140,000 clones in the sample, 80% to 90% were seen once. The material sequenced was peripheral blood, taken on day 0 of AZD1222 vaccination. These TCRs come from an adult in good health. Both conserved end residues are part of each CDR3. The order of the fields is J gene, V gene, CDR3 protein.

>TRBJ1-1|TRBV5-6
CASSPPMRTEAFF
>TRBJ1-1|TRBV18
CASSQQETNTEAFF
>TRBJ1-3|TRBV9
CASSVAGTNTIYF
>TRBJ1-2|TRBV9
CASSVEARTDYGYTF
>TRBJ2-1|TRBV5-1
CASSLAGYDNEQFF
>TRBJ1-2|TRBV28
CASSPSFISFYHYGYTF
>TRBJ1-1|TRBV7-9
CASSLDPALSRYTEAFF
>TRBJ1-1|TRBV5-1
CASSLPQVNTEAFF
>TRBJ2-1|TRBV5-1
CASSLTSMPYNEQFF
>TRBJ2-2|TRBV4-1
CASSQGLAGGSGELFF
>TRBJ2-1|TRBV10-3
CAIRTGTSGGTPRNEQFF
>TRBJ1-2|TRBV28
CASRSPLGQGRGYTF
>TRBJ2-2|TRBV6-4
CASSEEGVTGELFF
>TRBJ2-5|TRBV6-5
CASNVWAGETQYF
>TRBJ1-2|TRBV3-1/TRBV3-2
CASSFRGGYGYTF
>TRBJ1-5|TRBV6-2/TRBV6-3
CASSFLGEQPQHF
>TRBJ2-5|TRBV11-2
CASSFLGQWETQYF
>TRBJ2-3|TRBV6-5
CASSQQGGTQYF
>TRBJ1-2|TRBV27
CASSLSPAANYGYTF
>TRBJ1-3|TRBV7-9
CASSLVWAGNTIYF